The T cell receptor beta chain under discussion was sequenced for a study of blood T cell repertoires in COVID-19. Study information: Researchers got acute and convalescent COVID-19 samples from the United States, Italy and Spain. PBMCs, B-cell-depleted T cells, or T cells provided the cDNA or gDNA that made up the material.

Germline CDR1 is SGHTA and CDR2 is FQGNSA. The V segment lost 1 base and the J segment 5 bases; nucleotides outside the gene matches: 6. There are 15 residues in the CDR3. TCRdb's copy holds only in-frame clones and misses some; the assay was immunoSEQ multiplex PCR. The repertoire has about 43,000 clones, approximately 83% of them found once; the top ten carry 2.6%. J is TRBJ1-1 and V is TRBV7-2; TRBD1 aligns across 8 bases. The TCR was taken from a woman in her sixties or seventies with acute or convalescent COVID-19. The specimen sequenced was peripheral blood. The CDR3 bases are TGTGCCAGCAGCTTAGTGGCAGGGGGCGTTACTGAAGCTTTCTTT. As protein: CASSLVAGGVTEAFF.